There are a few counts of the clone carrying this T cell receptor (beta chain). Its antigen is unidentified. V was trimmed by 5 bases and J by 3 bases, leaving 10 bases between them. Germline assignment: CDR1 ENHRY and CDR2 SYGVKD. The CDR3 loop spans 13 amino acids. The data originate from a study of CD8+ T cells in alopecia areata. Looking at the study overall: A 6-month off-drug phase came after tofacitinib, which had lasted 6 to 18 months.

Findings and caveats of the study: Tofacitinib significantly brought down scalp clonality and expanded CD8+ clones among top 100. Amid tofacitinib therapy, many expanded lesional clones stayed present in scalp and blood.

Sequencing templates came from extracted RNA that was reverse transcribed into cDNA. Generated by immunoSEQ multiplex PCR, the TCRdb table keeps only in-frame clones and is missing some. Of hundreds of thousands of clones in the sample, roughly 64% were seen once. Treatment defined: oral pan-JAK inhibitor, 5-10 mg twice daily. The V and J genes are TRBV10-3 and TRBJ2-5; maybe TRBD2 (6 bases). The receptor was isolated from a human donor with alopecia areata. Sequences were derived from CD4+ T cells sorted from blood, sampled at week 24, from a patient treated with tofacitinib. CDR3 loop: CAISRDFKETQYF. DNA of the CDR3: TGTGCCATCAGTCGGGACTTTAAAGAGACCCAGTACTTC.